The rows below give T cell receptor beta chains drawn from one sample of a study of OX40 agonist ivuxolimab in advanced cancers. Sequenced by immunoSEQ multiplex PCR; TCRdb stores in-frame clones only, minus some. In the table there are some 50,000 clones, 80% to 90% of which are singletons. This sample comprised CD4+ or CD8+ T cells sorted from blood, obtained in a trial of the OX40 agonist ivuxolimab. These receptors all stem from an adult with an advanced solid tumor such as melanoma, head and neck, liver or kidney cancer. Both conserved end residues are part of each CDR3. D genes are given only for firm matches. Some rows mark clone size as missing; the rest say once, few, many or name a class of expanded clone.

D,J,size,V,DNA,CDR3
TRBD2,TRBJ2-7,-,TRBV15,TGTGCCACCAGCAGAGGTCCTCGGGGGGGCGTGGGCGAGCAGTACTTC,CATSRGPRGGVGEQYF
TRBD2,TRBJ2-1,-,TRBV29-1,TGCAGCGTTGGGGGACTAAGCGGTAACTACAATGAGCAGTTCTTC,CSVGGLSGNYNEQFF
-,TRBJ2-3,-,TRBV10-3,TGTGCCATCACCGGGACTCCCGAGGCTACGCAGTATTTT,CAITGTPEATQYF
-,TRBJ2-7,-,TRBV6-1,TGTGCCAGCAGTGAGGGAGGAGTTCCCTACGAGCAGTACTTC,CASSEGGVPYEQYF
-,TRBJ1-3,-,TRBV18,TGTGCCAGCTCACCAAACAGGGCGGACACCATATATTTT,CASSPNRADTIYF
-,TRBJ1-1,-,TRBV7-8,TGTGCCAGCAGCCCGGAGGGGTCCACTGAAGCTTTCTTT,CASSPEGSTEAFF
-,TRBJ2-5,-,TRBV25-1,TGTGCCAGCAGTGTGTATGGGGAGACCCAGTACTTC,CASSVYGETQYF
TRBD2,TRBJ2-7,-,TRBV2,TGTGCCAGTATCCCCCCCCGGACGGGACTAGCGGGGGAGCAGTACTTC,CASIPPRTGLAGEQYF
-,TRBJ1-1,-,TRBV19,TGTGCCAGTAGTATGGGACTTAAGAACACTGAAGCTTTCTTT,CASSMGLKNTEAFF
-,TRBJ2-7,-,TRBV6-6,TGTGCCAGCAGACGGGAGAAGGGCGAGCAGTACTTC,CASRREKGEQYF
TRBD1,TRBJ1-1,-,TRBV28,TGTGCCAGCAGTTCACCCCCGGGCAGGGGGCGCAAAGGGCCTGAAGCTTTCTTT,CASSSPPGRGRKGPEAFF
TRBD1,TRBJ2-7,-,TRBV5-1,TGCGCCAGCAGCTTGGTTCGACAGGGGGCTAAGTACGAGCAGTACTTC,CASSLVRQGAKYEQYF
-,TRBJ1-4,-,TRBV19,TGTGCCAGTAGAGGGCAGATTGCAACTAATGAAAAACTGTTTTTT,CASRGQIATNEKLFF
-,TRBJ2-4,once,TRBV11-3,TGTGCCAGCAGCCCCGAATCAGGGAATGGGGCCAAAAACATTCAGTACTTC,CASSPESGNGAKNIQYF
-,TRBJ1-1,-,TRBV28,TGTGCCAGCGGAACCACATTGACAGTCGTAGGTACTGAAGCTTTCTTT,CASGTTLTVVGTEAFF
-,TRBJ2-2,-,TRBV25-1,TGTGCCAGCAGTGAATACGACAGAACCGGGGAGCTGTTTTTT,CASSEYDRTGELFF
-,TRBJ2-7,-,TRBV6-5,TGTGCCAGCAGAGCAGCCGGGACCACCTCCTACGAGCAGTACTTC,CASRAAGTTSYEQYF
-,TRBJ1-1,-,TRBV2,TGTGCCAGCAGTGAATTAGGGGCCGCCAGGGGTGAAGCTTTCTTT,CASSELGAARGEAFF
-,TRBJ2-3,-,TRBV6-5,TGTGCCAGCTCTGAGCCGGGAACAGATACGCAGTATTTT,CASSEPGTDTQYF
TRBD2,TRBJ2-6,-,TRBV9,TGTGCCAGCAGCGCGAGGGGACTAGCGGGAAACTCCCTCTCTGGGGCCAACGTCCTGACTTTC,CASSARGLAGNSLSGANVLTF
-,TRBJ2-2,-,TRBV6-4,TGTGCCAGCAGTGCAGACAGGAAGGCCGGGGAGCTGTTTTTT,CASSADRKAGELFF
-,TRBJ2-7,-,TRBV4-2,TGTGCCAGCAGCCAAGGCACGGGTCTAGCTGACTCCTACGAGCAGTACTTC,CASSQGTGLADSYEQYF
-,TRBJ1-2,-,TRBV28,TGTGCCAGCACCCCGACAGTCAACTATGGCTACACCTTC,CASTPTVNYGYTF
TRBD2,TRBJ2-1,-,TRBV14,TGTGCCAGCAGCCGTCTAGCGGGATTGGATGAGCAGTTCTTC,CASSRLAGLDEQFF